The 8 T cell receptor beta chains below come from one sample, sequenced in a study of blood T cell repertoires in COVID-19. Repertoires were generated with immunoSEQ multiplex PCR, while TCRdb's copy carries only in-frame clones and drops some. The table records a few hundred thousand clones, roughly 83% of them present only once. The sequencing sample was made of PBMCs or T cells enriched from blood (not recorded which). All receptors come from a woman aged 40-49 years with acute COVID-19.

The V and J genes are TRBV27 and TRBJ1-2; the D gene is possibly TRBD1 (6 bases). Germline V gives CDR1 MNHEY, CDR2 SMNVEV (reference sequence). The CDR3 has 16 amino acids. V lost 0 bases to trimming and J lost 2 bases, with 13 bases between them. The CDR3 sequence: CASSLSWDTKNYGYTF. In DNA form, the CDR3 reads TGTGCCAGCAGTTTATCCTGGGACACCAAGAACTATGGCTACACCTTC.

The genes are TRBV30 and TRBJ2-7; maybe TRBD2 (5 bases). CDR1 is GTSNPN, CDR2 SVGIG, per germline (reference sequence). Trimming took off 0 bases at V and 1 base at J, with 13 bases between the two ends. The CDR3 sequence is 15 residues long. CDR3 DNA sequence: TGTGCCTGGAGTGTCGGGGTTTTTCCTTCCTACGAGCAGTACTTC. This codes for CAWSVGVFPSYEQYF.

This chain links TRBV30 with TRBJ2-3; a possible D gene is TRBD2 (6 bases). Germline V CDR1 and CDR2: GTSNPN, SVGIG (reference sequence). V was clipped by 5 bases and J by 6 bases, with 6 bases between them. The CDR3 consists of 10 residues. In nucleotides, the CDR3 is TGTGCCTGGGGGAGGGATACGCAGTATTTT. Protein product: CAWGRDTQYF.

The chain has TRBV10-3 and TRBJ1-4, with 10 positions matching TRBD1. Germline lookup yields CDR1 ENHRY and CDR2 SYGVKD. This CDR3 has 13 amino acids. Germline trimming cut 10 bases from V and 8 bases from J; bases unmatched to any gene: 7. DNA for the CDR3: TGTGCCAACCGGGACAGGGGAGGGGAAAAACTGTTTTTT. Translated, it gives CANRDRGGEKLFF.

The J gene is TRBJ2-1, the V gene TRBV29-1, with TRBD2 matching over 13 bases. The CDR3 has 13 residues. The ends lost 6 bases at V and 8 bases at J; junction bases unmatched: 4. The germline V gene has CDR1 SQVTM and CDR2 ANQGSEA. Here the CDR3 reads CSVLGLAGDEQFF. CDR3 DNA: TGCAGCGTACTAGGACTAGCGGGAGATGAGCAGTTCTTC.

This clone occurred once. This chain connects TRBV2 to TRBJ1-5, with D unclear. The CDR3 contains 16 residues. V was cut by 4 bases and J by 6 bases, with 19 bases left in between. Germline values: CDR1 SNHLY, CDR2 FYNNEI. The CDR3 DNA reads TGTGCCAGCAGTGGAGACACTGGGTTTTTGGGTCAGCCCCAGCATTTT. It encodes CASSGDTGFLGQPQHF.

CDR3 amino acids: CASSVGPSGAYEQYF. DNA for the CDR3: TGTGCCAGCAGCGTAGGTCCTAGCGGAGCCTACGAGCAGTACTTC. The chain links TRBV9 to TRBJ2-7, with 7 bases matching TRBD2. The CDR3 runs to 15 residues. Trimming at V came to 0 bases and at J to 2 bases, leaving 5 bases not matched to a gene. CDR1 and CDR2 (germline): SGDLS, YYNGEE.

This sequence joins TRBV27 and TRBJ2-3; unclear D gene. Germline lookup yields CDR1 MNHEY and CDR2 SMNVEV (reference sequence). The CDR3 loop spans 12 amino acids. V was cut by 11 bases and J by 1 base, with 10 bases left in between. As DNA, the CDR3 is TGTGCCCGCCCCAGGCGCACAGATACGCAGTATTTT. Its translation: CARPRRTDTQYF.